The following is a T cell receptor beta chain sequence with its context. Its target is unknown. The germline V and J ends were trimmed by 0 bases and 3 bases, with 12 bases remaining between them. The CDR3 length is 16 residues. In germline, CDR1 is SGHTA, CDR2 FQGNSA. Documented time point: week 5, during vaccination. The content of each vaccine dose was 300 ug of mutant IDH1 20-mer peptide, and topical imiquimod accompanied it. The data belong to a study of a mutant IDH1 vaccine in newly diagnosed glioma. The wider study: Patients in the study were vaccinated eight times, receiving shots in weeks 1, 3, 5, 7, 11, 15, 19 and 23. Study-level points and caveats: Whatever changes occurred in top peripheral T cell clonotypes seemed unrelated to pseudoprogression. It was 85% to 95% of patients that developed vaccine-induced immune responses.

TCRdb's copy holds only in-frame clones and misses some; the assay was immunoSEQ multiplex PCR. The sample comprises tens of thousands of clones, around 81% of which are singletons, and about 12% rests with the top ten. The receptor's source is a man aged 50 to 59 with glioma. This chain connects TRBV7-2 to TRBJ2-1; D possibly corresponds to TRBD2 (5 bases). The material sequenced was PBMCs, taken from a glioma patient whose treatment included an IDH1 peptide vaccine. As DNA, the CDR3 is TGTGCCAGCAGCTTAGCGCCGGCGGGCCACTACAATGAGCAGTTCTTC. This codes for CASSLAPAGHYNEQFF.